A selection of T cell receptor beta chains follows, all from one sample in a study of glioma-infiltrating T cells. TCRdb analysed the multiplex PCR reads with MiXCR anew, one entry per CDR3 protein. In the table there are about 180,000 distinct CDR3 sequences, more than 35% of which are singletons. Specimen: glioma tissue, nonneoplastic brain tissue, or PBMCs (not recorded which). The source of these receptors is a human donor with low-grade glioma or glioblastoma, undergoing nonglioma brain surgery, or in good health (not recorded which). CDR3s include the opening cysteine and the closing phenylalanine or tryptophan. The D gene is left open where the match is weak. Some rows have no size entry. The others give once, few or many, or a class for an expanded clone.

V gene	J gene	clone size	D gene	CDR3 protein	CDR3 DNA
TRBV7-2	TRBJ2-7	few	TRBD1	CASSISGTVTGSRGDF	TGTGCCAGCAGCATCTCCGGGACAGTCACAGGGAGCCGCGGTGACTTC
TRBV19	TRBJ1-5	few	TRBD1	CAGSETGSDQPQHF	TGTGCCGGCTCAGAGACAGGGTCTGATCAGCCCCAGCATTTT
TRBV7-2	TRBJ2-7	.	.	CASSLSRTYEQYF	TGTGCCAGCAGCTTAAGCAGGACTTACGAGCAGTACTTC
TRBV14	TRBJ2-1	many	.	CASSQGDGTYNEQFF	TGTGCCAGCAGCCAAGGCGACGGTACCTACAATGAGCAGTTCTTC
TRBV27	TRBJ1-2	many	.	CASRKSGGSGGYTF	TGTGCCAGCCGGAAGAGTGGGGGCAGTGGTGGCTACACCTTC
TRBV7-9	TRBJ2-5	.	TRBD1	CASSSGDRGGETQYF	TGTGCCAGCAGCTCTGGGGACAGGGGGGGAGAGACCCAGTACTTC
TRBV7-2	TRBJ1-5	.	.	CASSPRGGEGVNQPQHF	TGTGCCAGCAGCCCCCGGGGAGGGGAGGGGGTCAATCAGCCCCAGCATTTT
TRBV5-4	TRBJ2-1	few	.	CASSFNPRNEQFF	TGTGCCAGCAGCTTCAATCCTCGGAATGAGCAGTTCTTC
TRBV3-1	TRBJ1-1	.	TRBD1	CATRDRGTEAFF	TGTGCCACCCGGGACAGGGGCACTGAAGCTTTCTTT
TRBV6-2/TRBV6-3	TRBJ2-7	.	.	CASSFGPLGLVGYEQYF	TGTGCCAGCAGCTTTGGGCCCTTGGGCCTGGTAGGCTACGAGCAGTACTTC
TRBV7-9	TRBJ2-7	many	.	CASSASREYEQYF	TGTGCCAGCAGCGCCTCCAGGGAGTACGAGCAGTACTTC
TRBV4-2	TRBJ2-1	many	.	CASSQIALRRVSTNEQFF	TGTGCCAGCAGCCAAATTGCCCTCCGGAGGGTGTCGACCAATGAGCAGTTCTTC
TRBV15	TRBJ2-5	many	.	CATSRDGLYQETQYF	TGTGCCACCAGCAGAGACGGGTTATACCAAGAGACCCAGTACTTC
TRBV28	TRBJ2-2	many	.	CASSVWAGELFF	TGTGCCAGCAGCGTCTGGGCCGGGGAGCTGTTTTTT
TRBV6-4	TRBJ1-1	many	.	CASSFSANTEAFF	TGTGCCAGCAGTTTTTCAGCGAACACTGAAGCTTTCTTT
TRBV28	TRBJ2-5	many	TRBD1	CASTKLQGAKTQYF	TGTGCCAGCACCAAACTACAGGGGGCGAAGACCCAGTACTTC
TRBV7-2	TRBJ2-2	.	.	CASSWGGQAGELFF	TGTGCCAGCAGCTGGGGGGGACAGGCCGGGGAGCTGTTTTTT
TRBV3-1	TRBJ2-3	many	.	CASSKRLYTDTQYF	TGTGCCAGCAGCAAACGTCTCTACACAGATACGCAGTATTTT
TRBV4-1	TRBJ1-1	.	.	CASSHPPGVGTEAFF	TGCGCCAGCAGCCACCCCCCCGGGGTTGGCACTGAAGCTTTCTTT
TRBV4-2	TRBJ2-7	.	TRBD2	CASSQENAGGEQYF	TGTGCCAGCAGCCAAGAAAACGCGGGAGGCGAGCAGTACTTC
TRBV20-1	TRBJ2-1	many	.	CSARFPGGTYHNEQFF	TGCAGTGCTAGGTTTCCGGGCGGGACTTACCACAATGAGCAGTTCTTC
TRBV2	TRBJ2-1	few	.	CANRVGLLNEQFF	TGTGCCAACAGAGTTGGACTGTTAAATGAGCAGTTCTTC
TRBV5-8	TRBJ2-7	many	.	CASSGEIYEQYF	TGTGCCAGCAGTGGAGAGATCTACGAGCAGTACTTC
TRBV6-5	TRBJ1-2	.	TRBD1	CARSDTPQGQGTF	TGTGCCAGAAGTGATACTCCGCAGGGACAGGGAACCTTC
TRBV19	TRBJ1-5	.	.	CASSIEGRSNKPQHF	TGTGCAAGTAGTATCGAGGGTAGAAGCAATAAGCCCCAGCATTTT
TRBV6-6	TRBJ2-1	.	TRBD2	CASAPSGFNEQFF	TGTGCCAGCGCTCCTAGCGGTTTCAATGAGCAGTTCTTC
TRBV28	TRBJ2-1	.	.	CACSAGTSQFF	TGTGCCTGCAGTGCAGGTACAAGTCAGTTCTTC
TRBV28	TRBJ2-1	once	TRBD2	CVSRDSSGRAFNEQFF	TGTGTCAGCCGGGACTCTAGCGGGAGGGCGTTTAATGAGCAGTTCTTC
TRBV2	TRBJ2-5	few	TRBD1	CASTSRTGAIGTQYF	TGTGCCAGCACCTCAAGGACAGGCGCGATTGGGACCCAGTACTTC
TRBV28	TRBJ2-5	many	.	CASSPHDGLVETQYF	TGTGCCAGCAGTCCCCATGACGGACTTGTAGAGACCCAGTACTTC
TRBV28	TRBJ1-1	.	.	CASNGGFEAFF	TGTGCCAGCAACGGGGGGTTTGAAGCTTTCTTT
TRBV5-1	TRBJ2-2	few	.	CASSSDTEGELFF	TGCGCCAGCAGCTCGGACACGGAGGGGGAGCTGTTTTTT
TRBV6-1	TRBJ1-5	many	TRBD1	CASRRDSNFNQPQHF	TGTGCCAGCAGAAGGGACAGCAACTTCAATCAGCCCCAGCATTTT
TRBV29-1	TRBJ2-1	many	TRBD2	CSVGVPGLAGEEQFF	TGCAGCGTTGGTGTTCCGGGACTAGCGGGAGAAGAGCAGTTCTTC
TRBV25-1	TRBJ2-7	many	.	CASSESMTYEQYF	TGTGCCAGCAGTGAATCTATGACCTACGAGCAGTACTTC
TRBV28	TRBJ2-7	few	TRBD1	CASSSPEDRKNYEQYF	TGTGCCAGCAGTTCCCCTGAGGACAGGAAAAACTACGAGCAGTACTTC
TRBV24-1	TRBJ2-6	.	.	CATSPGDGGRSVLTF	TGTGCCACCAGCCCGGGGGACGGAGGCAGGTCCGTCCTGACTTTC
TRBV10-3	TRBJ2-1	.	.	CAISEWGNEQFF	TGTGCCATCAGTGAGTGGGGGAATGAGCAGTTCTTC
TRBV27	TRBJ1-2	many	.	CASSFGGLDGYTF	TGTGCCAGCAGTTTTGGGGGGCTCGACGGCTACACCTTC
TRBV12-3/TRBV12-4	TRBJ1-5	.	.	CASCSSSLDQPQHF	TGTGCCAGCTGTTCTTCATCCCTGGACCAGCCCCAGCATTTT